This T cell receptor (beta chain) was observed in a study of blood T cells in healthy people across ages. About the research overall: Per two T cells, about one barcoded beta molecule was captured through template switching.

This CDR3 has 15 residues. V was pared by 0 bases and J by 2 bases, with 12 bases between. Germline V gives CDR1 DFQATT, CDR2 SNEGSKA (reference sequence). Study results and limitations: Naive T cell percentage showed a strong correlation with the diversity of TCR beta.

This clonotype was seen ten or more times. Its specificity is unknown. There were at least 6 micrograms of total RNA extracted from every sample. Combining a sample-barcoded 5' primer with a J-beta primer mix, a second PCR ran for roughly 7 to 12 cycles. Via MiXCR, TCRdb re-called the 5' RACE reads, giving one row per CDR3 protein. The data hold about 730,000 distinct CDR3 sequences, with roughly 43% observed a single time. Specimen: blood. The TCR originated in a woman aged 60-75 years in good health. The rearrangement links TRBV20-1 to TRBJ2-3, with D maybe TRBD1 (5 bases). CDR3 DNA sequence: TGCAGTGCTAGAGATCTGGAAGGGGCCACAGATACGCAGTATTTT. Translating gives CSARDLEGATDTQYF.